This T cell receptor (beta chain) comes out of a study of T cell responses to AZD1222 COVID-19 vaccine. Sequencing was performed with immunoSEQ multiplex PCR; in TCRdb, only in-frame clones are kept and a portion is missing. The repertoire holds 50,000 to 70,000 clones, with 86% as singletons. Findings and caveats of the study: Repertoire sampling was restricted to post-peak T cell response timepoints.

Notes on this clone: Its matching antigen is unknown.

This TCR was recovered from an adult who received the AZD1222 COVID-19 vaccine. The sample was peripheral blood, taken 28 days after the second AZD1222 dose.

The CDR3 region has the DNA TGTGCCAGCAGTTTAAGTTGGTCCGGGGAGCAGTACTTC. Translation: CASSLSWSGEQYF. This chain connects TRBV28 to TRBJ2-7, with no clear D. CDR1 is MDHEN, CDR2 SYDVKM, per germline. Trimming removed 2 bases at V and 7 bases at J, with 12 bases between. CDR3 size: 13 residues.